The 30 T cell receptor beta chains below all came from one sample that was sequenced in a study of kidney transplant recipient with SARS-CoV-2 infection. TCRdb reprocessed the reads via MiXCR and lists one record per CDR3 protein. The data contain 200,000 to 300,000 distinct CDR3 sequences, less than 35% of them seen just once; the ten biggest clones take up around 7.8%. Sample: a blood sample, taken at baseline and around day 110 from a kidney transplant recipient. These receptors were collected from a male patient aged 30 to 39 who had COVID-19 and was a kidney transplant recipient. Some of these T cells may belong to the graft donor.

Details on this clonotype: A much bigger clone sits one base away, suggesting this may be a read error. This chain links TRBV3-1 with TRBJ1-1; TRBD1 might be the D (6 bases). V lost 4 bases and J lost 1, with 16 bases in between. Germline CDR1 and CDR2: LGHDT and YNNKEL (reference sequence). The length of the CDR3 is 16 residues. CDR3 coding DNA: TGTGCCAGCAGCCCTCGGGCAGGGGTACCGAACACTGAAGCTTTCTTT. Its protein is CASSPRAGVPNTEAFF.

At least ten counts were recorded for this clonotype. V usage is TRBV3-1 and J usage is TRBJ1-2; D ambiguous. The V gene's germline CDR1 is LGHDT and CDR2 YNNKEL (reference sequence). V was trimmed by 5 bases and J by 4 bases, leaving 23 bases between them. The length of the CDR3 is 17 residues. The CDR3 nucleotides are TGTGCCAGCAGCTTAGTGCTCACCCTTCGAAAGACCTATGGCTACACCTTC. Translating gives CASSLVLTLRKTYGYTF.

Regarding this clonotype: Just one base apart from a much larger clone, this may be a read error. This chain links TRBV12-3 or TRBV12-4 with TRBJ1-1; the D gene is possibly TRBD1 (5 bases). The CDR3 is 16 residues long. Trimming cost V 2 bases and J 0 bases, with 13 bases left between them. As DNA, the CDR3 is TGTGCCAGCAGTTTAAATGCAGGGATTTTGAACACTGAAGCTTTCTTT. Translation gives CASSLNAGILNTEAFF.

This clonotype was picked up one time. This may arise from a read error, as a much more abundant clone is one base away. The chain carries TRBV6-2 or TRBV6-3 and TRBJ1-2; D gene uncertain. Germline CDR1 is MNHEY and CDR2 is SVGEGT. The CDR3 has 17 amino acids. Between the trimmed V and J ends, which lost 2 bases and 4 bases, there was a span of 20 bases. CDR3 in amino acids: CASSYRYCIGRTYGYTF. DNA for the CDR3: TGTGCCAGCAGTTACCGTTACTGCATCGGAAGGACCTATGGCTACACCTTC.

The sample holds many counts of this clonotype. The rearrangement links TRBV7-9 to TRBJ1-2; unclear D gene. Germline V lookup: CDR1 SEHNR, CDR2 FQNEAQ (reference sequence). The ends were cut back, 2 bases at V and 4 bases at J, with 20 bases in the middle. The length of the CDR3 is 17 residues. CDR3 DNA sequence: TGTGCCAGCAGCTTATTCACATACCATGGAAAGACCTATGGCTACACCTTC. Translating gives CASSLFTYHGKTYGYTF.

This clonotype came up many times. The chain carries TRBV4-3 and TRBJ1-2, with D hard to call. V gave up 4 bases and J gave up 4 bases, with 22 bases separating them. CDR1 LGHNA and CDR2 YSLEER come from the germline V gene. The CDR3 is 17 residues long. The CDR3 reads CASSPGRGRRKTYGYTF. The CDR3 DNA sequence: TGCGCCAGCAGCCCGGGGAGAGGACGTCGAAAGACCTATGGCTACACCTTC.

This clonotype was found many times. The chain joins TRBV4-2 to TRBJ1-4, with D tentatively TRBD1 (5 bases). This CDR3 spans 15 amino acids. Germline-derived CDR1 and CDR2 are LGHNA and YNFKEQ. Deletions cut 2 bases from V and 5 bases from J, with 12 bases between. The CDR3 loop reads CASSQRDASNEKLFF. In DNA, the CDR3 is TGTGCCAGCAGCCAACGGGACGCGTCAAATGAAAAACTGTTTTTT.

In its sample, this clonotype was seen a few times. The chain has TRBV6-4 and TRBJ2-1, with TRBD2 matching over 9 bases. CDR1 and CDR2 from the germline V gene are MRHNA and SNTAGT. CDR3 length equals 16 residues. The junction had 10 bases not matched to a gene; V was cut back by 2 bases and J by 8 bases. CDR3 nucleotide sequence: TGTGCCAGCAGTGACACAATGACTAGCGGATCCGATGAGCAGTTCTTC. This codes for CASSDTMTSGSDEQFF.

This clonotype showed up many times. The genes are TRBV19 and TRBJ2-5; 9 nucleotides line up with TRBD1. This CDR3 is built from 16 residues. CDR1 LNHDA and CDR2 SQIVND come from the germline V gene (reference sequence). V trimming: 2 bases; J trimming: 5 bases; junction bases outside the gene matches: 9. CDR3 amino acids: CASSIRTGDGSETQYF. DNA for the CDR3: TGTGCCAGTAGTATACGGACAGGGGATGGTAGTGAGACCCAGTACTTC.

Points on this clonotype: Being one base from a much bigger clone, this may be a read error. The chain employs TRBV20-1 and TRBJ1-1; D might be TRBD1 (5 bases). The germline V gene has CDR1 DFQATT and CDR2 SNEGSKA (reference sequence). This CDR3 is built from 14 residues. The CDR3 DNA follows: TGCAGTGTTAGAGACATCGGGGGAGGGACTGAAGCTTTCTTT. Residues: CSVRDIGGGTEAFF.

Notes on this clonotype: The germline gene is not matched at one end of the junction; a read error may be the cause. CDR3 sequence reads: CAGSLGTGDGYTF. CDR3 sequence (DNA): TGTGCCGGCAGCTTAGGGACAGGGGATGGCTACACCTTC. The chain links TRBV7-9 to TRBJ1-2; 10 nucleotides line up with TRBD1. Germline V CDR1 and CDR2: SEHNR, FQNEAQ (reference sequence). There are 13 residues in the CDR3.

In this sample, this clonotype turned up many times. This chain uses TRBV12-2 with TRBJ1-2. TRBV12-2 is termed a pseudogene. This CDR3 is 17 amino acids long. The CDR3 here is CASRFYPTPRKTYGYTF. CDR3 nucleotides: TGTGCAAGTCGCTTTTACCCGACTCCACGAAAGACCTATGGCTACACCTTC.

This clonotype was detected many times. This chain connects TRBV5-1 to TRBJ1-2; D is perhaps TRBD1 (5 bases). Germline V CDR1 and CDR2: SGHRS, YFSETQ. This CDR3 region has 14 residues. Deletions cut 4 bases from V and 2 bases from J, with 12 bases between. The CDR3 DNA reads as TGCGCCAGCAGCAGATCGGGGGAAAACTATGGCTACACCTTC. Amino acid sequence: CASSRSGENYGYTF.

With regard to this clonotype: A junction end diverges from the germline sequence, so it may reflect a read error. The chain links TRBV20-1 to TRBJ2-2; D possibly uses TRBD1 or TRBD2 (5 bases each). This CDR3 region has 15 residues. The germline V gene encodes CDR1 DFQATT and CDR2 SNEGSKA (reference sequence). CDR3 nucleotide sequence: TGCAGTGCTAGAGAGAGGGGAAACGAACACCGGGGAGCTGTTTTT. Encoded protein: CSARERGNEHRGAVF.

In this sample, this clonotype turned up once. A much larger clone differs from this one at a single base, so this may be a read error. The V gene is TRBV10-2, the J gene TRBJ1-5; 9 bases fit TRBD1. The junction had 11 bases not matched to a gene; V was cut back by 7 bases and J by 7 bases. Looked up from germline, CDR1 is WSHSY and CDR2 is SAAADI. This CDR3 is built from 15 residues. The CDR3: CASKTNRGLGQPQHF. CDR3 in DNA: TGCGCCAGCAAGACAAACAGGGGGCTTGGCCAGCCCCAGCATTTT.

This clonotype was observed at least ten times. The V and J genes are TRBV18 and TRBJ2-1; D possibly uses TRBD1 or TRBD2 (5 bases each). Germline values: CDR1 KGHSH, CDR2 LQKENI. The CDR3 has 14 residues. Trimming pared 6 bases from V and 1 base from J, leaving 10 bases between. The CDR3 is CASSPWGSYNEQFF. For the CDR3, the DNA is TGTGCCAGCTCCCCGTGGGGGTCCTACAATGAGCAGTTCTTC.

This clonotype was counted only a few times. The chain recombines TRBV11-2 with TRBJ2-1; D call uncertain. From germline, CDR1 is SGHAT and CDR2 FQNNGV. This CDR3 spans 16 amino acids. With 2 bases removed from V and 13 bases from J, the gap between germline ends came to 24 bases. The CDR3 region has the DNA TGTGCCAGCAGCTTATATTCGGTGGAGCATTCAGACAAACAGTTCTTC. This sequence encodes CASSLYSVEHSDKQFF. The full variable domain, with the rest looked up from reference TRBV11-2 and TRBJ2-1, is EAGVAQSPRYKIIEKRQSVAFWCNPISGHATLYWYQQILGQGPKLLIQFQNNGVVDDSQLPKDRFSAERLKGVDSTLKIQPAKLEDSAVYLCASSLYSVEHSDKQFFGPGTRLTVL.

With regard to this clonotype: A much larger clone is a single base away; this may be a read error. This CDR3 reads CASNDVGEVVYGYTF. The DNA of the CDR3 is TGTGCCAGCAACGACGTGGGGGAGGTAGTCTATGGCTACACCTTC. The V call is TRBV7-2, the J call TRBJ1-2; possibly TRBD1 for D (5 bases). There are 15 residues in the CDR3. V was cut by 7 bases and J by 4 bases, with 19 bases left in between. The V gene's germline CDR1 is SGHTA and CDR2 FQGNSA. Based on the CDR3 plus reference TRBV7-2 and TRBJ1-2, the full variable domain is GAGVSQSPSNKVTEKGKDVELRCDPISGHTALYWYRQSLGQGLEFLIYFQGNSAPDKSGLPSDRFSAERTGGSVSTLTIQRTQQEDSAVYLCASNDVGEVVYGYTFGSGTRLTVV.

About this clonotype: This may stem from a read error, because a much larger clone lies one nucleotide away. This chain links TRBV7-6 with TRBJ2-7; 7 bases line up with TRBD2. The CDR3 is 17 amino acids. Germline V gene data show CDR1 as SGHVS and CDR2 as FNYEAQ. V shed 3 bases and J 1 base; nucleotides not matched to a gene: 12. This chain's CDR3 is CASSLGLTGEGSYEQYF. CDR3 DNA: TGTGCCAGCAGCTTGGGACTAACGGGAGAAGGGTCCTACGAGCAGTACTTC.

Comments on this clonotype: Being one base from a much bigger clone, this may be a read error. The V and J genes are TRBV20-1 and TRBJ2-2; 8 bases align to TRBD2. The CDR3 totals 15 residues. Germline CDR1 is DFQATT and CDR2 is SNEGSKA (reference sequence). In nucleotides, the CDR3 is TGCAGTACTAGAATAGCGGGGAAGAACACCGGGGAGCTGTTTTTT. Its protein is CSTRIAGKNTGELFF.

This clonotype was found many times. V is TRBV30 and J is TRBJ1-4; no clear D gene. The length of the CDR3 is 14 residues. CDR1 and CDR2 (germline): GTSNPN, SVGIG (reference sequence). Trimming stripped 2 bases from V and 3 bases from J, with 10 bases between. CDR3 DNA: TGTGCCTGGAGTCTGCGGGGTTCTAATGAAAAACTGTTTTTT. This gives the protein CAWSLRGSNEKLFF.

In regard to this clonotype: With a much larger clone just one base away, this may be a read error. The chain combines TRBV7-8 with TRBJ1-2; D remains unclear. The CDR3 length is 17 residues. With 5 bases removed from V and 4 bases from J, the gap between germline ends came to 23 bases. Per germline, CDR1 SGHVS and CDR2 FQNEAQ. The CDR3 DNA reads TGTGCCAGCAGCACTCTCAAGCTTACCCGAAAGACCTATGGCTACACCTTC. Translating gives CASSTLKLTRKTYGYTF. Full variable domain (remainder filled in from reference TRBV7-8 and TRBJ1-2): GAGVSQSPRYKVAKRGQDVALRCDPISGHVSLFWYQQALGQGPEFLTYFQNEAQLDKSGLPSDRFFAERPEGSVSTLKIQRTQQEDSAVYLCASSTLKLTRKTYGYTFGSGTRLTVV.

This clonotype was counted at least ten times. V usage is TRBV10-1 and J usage is TRBJ1-1, with D unresolved. The germline CDR1 and CDR2 sequences are WNHNN and SYGVQD (reference sequence). V dropped 0 bases and J dropped 8 bases, with 10 bases sitting between them. This CDR3 comprises 13 residues. The CDR3 reads CASSESESLEAFF. As DNA, the CDR3 is TGCGCCAGCAGTGAGTCCGAATCGCTGGAAGCTTTCTTT.

On this clonotype: A much larger clone differs from this one at a single base, so this may be a read error. This chain uses TRBV6-9 with TRBJ1-2; D uncertain. V dropped 4 bases and J dropped 6 bases, with 24 bases sitting between them. Germline V CDR1 and CDR2: MNHGY, SVAAGI. There are 17 residues in the CDR3. CDR3 sequence (DNA): TGTGCCAGCAGTTCAAATGCGCCTTACGGAAAGACCCATGGCTACACCTTC. It specifies CASSSNAPYGKTHGYTF.

In its sample, this clonotype was seen a few times. The gene calls are TRBV7-6 and TRBJ1-2; D not resolved. Germline CDR1 SGHVS, CDR2 FNYEAQ. This CDR3 is built from 17 residues. The V end lost 4 bases, the J end lost 4 bases, and 22 bases lay between the germline ends. CDR3 amino acids: CASSCQHESRKTYGYTF. The CDR3 DNA reads as TGTGCCAGCAGCTGTCAGCATGAATCTCGAAAGACCTATGGCTACACCTTC.

There are many counts of this clonotype. The chain combines TRBV6-5 with TRBJ1-2, with 8 bases matching TRBD1. CDR1 and CDR2 from the germline V gene are MNHEY and SVGAGI. J gave up 7 bases and V 10 bases, and 14 bases lay outside the gene matches. The CDR3 extends over 14 amino acids. The CDR3 reads CAIYPFQGAGGYTF. The CDR3 nucleotides read TGTGCCATCTACCCCTTCCAGGGGGCTGGTGGCTACACCTTC.

This clonotype has just a few counts. This chain joins TRBV6-5 and TRBJ2-5; D is unclear. CDR1 is MNHEY, CDR2 SVGAGI, per germline. The CDR3 contains 13 residues. V was clipped by 6 bases and J by 2 bases, with 10 bases between them. This CDR3 reads CASRGGNQETQYF. In DNA, the CDR3 is TGTGCCAGCAGGGGCGGTAATCAAGAGACCCAGTACTTC.

As regards this clonotype: This clone may be a read error of a much larger clone one base away. V is TRBV6-5 and J is TRBJ2-7, with 9 bases aligning to TRBD1. The CDR3 length is 12 residues. Germline V gene lookup returns CDR1 MNHEY and CDR2 SVGAGI. CDR3 residues: CAGSWTGEEQYF. The CDR3 DNA is TGTGCCGGCAGTTGGACAGGGGAAGAGCAGTACTTC.

This clonotype was recorded many times. J is TRBJ2-7 and V is TRBV20-1; 13 bases map to TRBD2. The CDR3 contains 13 residues. V shed 1 base, J shed 7 bases, and the junction held 1 base outside the gene matches. Looked up from germline, CDR1 is DFQATT and CDR2 is SNEGSKA (reference sequence). DNA of the CDR3: TGCAGTGCTAGAGGGACTAGCGGGGGAGAGCAGTACTTC. This translates into CSARGTSGGEQYF.

On this clonotype itself: This clone may be a read error of a much larger clone one base away. The V and J genes are TRBV28 and TRBJ1-5; possible D gene TRBD1, 5 bases. The CDR3 sequence is 14 residues long. V shed 7 bases and J shed 5 bases, with 15 bases lying between them. Germline V gives CDR1 MDHEN, CDR2 SYDVKM. The CDR3 reads CASKHETDYQPQHF. The CDR3 DNA reads as TGTGCCAGCAAACATGAGACAGATTATCAGCCCCAGCATTTT.